In its sample, the clone carrying this T cell receptor (beta chain) is large (0.1 to 1%). Its cognate antigen is unknown. The data were obtained in a study of circulating CD8 cells and anti-PD-1 response in melanoma. General study findings and limits: Published repertoire comparisons used only baseline and M1 samples from a small cohort with few responders.

The ends were cut back, 8 bases at V and 8 bases at J, with 25 bases in the middle. CDR1 and CDR2 (germline): KGHSH, LQKENI. This CDR3 has 16 amino acids. Using around 14 ng of total RNA, TCR libraries were made with the QIAseq Immune Repertoire TCR panel. One entry per CDR3 protein, called by TCRdb with MiXCR from the reads. The data show some 500 distinct CDR3 sequences, approximately 6.2% seen once. Live CD3+CD8+TCRalphabeta+ cells were sorted into four subsets by PD-1 and/or TIGIT. The origin of this receptor is a human donor with melanoma. Sequences were derived from CD8+ T cells from PBMCs, sampled at baseline or after one month of anti-PD-1 therapy (not recorded which). V usage is TRBV18 and J usage is TRBJ2-1, with TRBD2 as a possible D gene (5 bases). As DNA, the CDR3 is TGTGCCAGCCCCCCGAGGGCCACGGGCCCCCCCGATGAGCAGTTCTTC. Translating it yields CASPPRATGPPDEQFF.